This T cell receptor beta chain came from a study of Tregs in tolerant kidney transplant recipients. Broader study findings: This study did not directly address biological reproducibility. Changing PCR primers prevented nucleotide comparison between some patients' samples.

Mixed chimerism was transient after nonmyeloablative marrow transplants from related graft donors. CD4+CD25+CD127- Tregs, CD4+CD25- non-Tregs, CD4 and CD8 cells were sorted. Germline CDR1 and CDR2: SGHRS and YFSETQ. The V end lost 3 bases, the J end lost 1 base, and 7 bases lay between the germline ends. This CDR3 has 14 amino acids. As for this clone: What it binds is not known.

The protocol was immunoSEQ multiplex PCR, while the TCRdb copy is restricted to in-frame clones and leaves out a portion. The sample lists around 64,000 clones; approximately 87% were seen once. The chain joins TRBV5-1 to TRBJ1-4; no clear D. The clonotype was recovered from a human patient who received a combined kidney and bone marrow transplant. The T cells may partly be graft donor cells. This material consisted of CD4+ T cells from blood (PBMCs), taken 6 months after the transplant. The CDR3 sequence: CASSSTVTNEKLFF. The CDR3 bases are TGCGCCAGCAGCTCTACAGTAACTAATGAAAAACTGTTTTTT.